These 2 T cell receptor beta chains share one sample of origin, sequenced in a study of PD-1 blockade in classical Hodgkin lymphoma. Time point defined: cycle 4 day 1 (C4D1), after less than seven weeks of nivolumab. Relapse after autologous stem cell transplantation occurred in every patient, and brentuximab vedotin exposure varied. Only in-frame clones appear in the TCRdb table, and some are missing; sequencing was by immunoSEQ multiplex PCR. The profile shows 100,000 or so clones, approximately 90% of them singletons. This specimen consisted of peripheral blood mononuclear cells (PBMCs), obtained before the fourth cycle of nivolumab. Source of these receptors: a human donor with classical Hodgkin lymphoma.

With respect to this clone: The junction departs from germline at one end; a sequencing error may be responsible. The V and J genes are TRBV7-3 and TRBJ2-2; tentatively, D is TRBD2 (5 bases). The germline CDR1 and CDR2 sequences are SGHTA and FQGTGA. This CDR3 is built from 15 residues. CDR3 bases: TGCGCCAGCAGCCAAGCGGCGGGGAACACCGGGGAGCTGTTTTTT. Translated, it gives CASSQAAGNTGELFF. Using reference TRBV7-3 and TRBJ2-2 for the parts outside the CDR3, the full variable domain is GAGVSQTPSNKVTEKGKYVELRCDPISGHTALYWYRQSLGQGPEFLIYFQGTGAADDSGLPNDRFFAVRPEGSVSTLKIQRTERGDSAVYLCASSQAAGNTGELFFGEGSRLTVL.

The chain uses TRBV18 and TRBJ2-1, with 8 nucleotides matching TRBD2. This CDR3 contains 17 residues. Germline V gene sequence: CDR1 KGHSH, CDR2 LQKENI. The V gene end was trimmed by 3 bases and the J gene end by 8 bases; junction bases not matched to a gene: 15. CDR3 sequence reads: CASSPVEVAGGKDEQFF. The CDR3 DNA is TGTGCCAGCTCACCTGTAGAAGTCGCGGGGGGCAAGGATGAGCAGTTCTTC.